This T cell receptor beta chain was sequenced during a study of blood T cell repertoires in COVID-19. The V gene lost 0 bases and the J gene lost 2 bases, with 18 bases spanning the gap. Per the germline V gene, CDR1 is WNHNN and CDR2 is SYGVQD (reference sequence). CDR3 length: 18 residues. TCRdb's table, derived via immunoSEQ multiplex PCR, lists solely in-frame clones and lacks some. Among 130,000 or so clones, 75% to 90% were seen once, and the ten largest hold around 4%. The TCR sequence derives from a human donor in a cohort sampled during active COVID-19. Specimen: peripheral blood. V is TRBV10-1 and J is TRBJ2-3; D gene ambiguous. In DNA form, the CDR3 reads TGCGCCAGCAGTGAGTCGGCCCGAACCTTCGAGGCCACAGATACGCAGTATTTT. This sequence encodes CASSESARTFEATDTQYF.